This TCR beta chain was sequenced during a study of shared clonotypes between healthy human individuals. The protocol was immunoSEQ multiplex PCR, while the TCRdb copy is restricted to in-frame clones and leaves out a portion. The sample has approximately 500,000 clones; approximately 85% are singletons. This clone was counted only a few times. An end of the junction differs from the germline gene, which may be a read error. CDR1 is SSHAT, CDR2 FNYEAQ, per germline (reference sequence). This CDR3 has 14 residues. Sequenced material: PBMCs. The genes are TRBV7-7 and TRBJ2-3, with 8 bases aligning to TRBD1. This TCR was sampled from a woman aged 40 to 55 in good health. Some clones in this sample may be carry-over from other donors' samples. This chain's CDR3 is CASSPQGAGDTQYF. CDR3 in DNA: TGTGCTAGCAGCCCGCAGGGGGCCGGAGATACGCAGTATTTT.